These 30 T cell receptor beta chains were all obtained from the same sample, sequenced in a study of spatial heterogeneity in lung cancer. Time point meaning: sample taken at primary tumor resection. No antigen has been assigned to these receptors. TCRdb reanalysed the 5' RACE reads using MiXCR and keeps one entry per CDR3 protein. The table lists roughly 28,000 distinct CDR3 sequences, less than 9% of them singletons. Whole-study results and caveats: Tracking of tumor mutation counts was seen in expanded intratumoral alpha and beta TCR counts.

Material: lung tumor tissue, obtained at surgery. The receptors derive from a male donor with early-stage non-small cell lung cancer.

This clonotype was picked up many times. This rearrangement joins TRBV7-2 to TRBJ2-3; possible D gene TRBD2, 6 bases. Germline-derived CDR1 and CDR2 are SGHTA and FQGNSA. The CDR3 is 16 amino acids. The V end was cut by 3 bases, the J end by 4 bases, with 17 bases between. CDR3 residues: CASSFLSGPGADTQYF. In nucleotides, the CDR3 is TGTGCCAGCAGCTTTCTAAGCGGGCCAGGCGCAGATACGCAGTATTTT. The full variable domain, its missing parts supplied by reference TRBV7-2 and TRBJ2-3, is GAGVSQSPSNKVTEKGKDVELRCDPISGHTALYWYRQSLGQGLEFLIYFQGNSAPDKSGLPSDRFSAERTGGSVSTLTIQRTQQEDSAVYLCASSFLSGPGADTQYFGPGTRLTVL.

This clonotype was recorded many times. This chain links TRBV9 with TRBJ1-5, with D hard to call. The V end was cut by 4 bases, the J end by 2 bases, with 10 bases between. The CDR3 is made up of 14 amino acids. Per germline, CDR1 SGDLS and CDR2 YYNGEE. The chain's CDR3 is CASSLTSGNQPQHF. The CDR3 DNA follows: TGTGCCAGCAGCCTCACATCGGGCAATCAGCCCCAGCATTTT.

This clonotype was counted only a few times. Germline and junction disagree at one end, which may indicate a read error. This sequence joins TRBV7-7 and TRBJ2-5; tentatively, D is TRBD1 or TRBD2 (5 bases each). Germline CDR1 is SSHAT and CDR2 is FNYEAQ (reference sequence). This CDR3 has 14 residues. The CDR3 bases are TGTGCTAGCAGCCCATCGGGACGGCAAGAGACCCAGTACTTC. Translating it yields CASSPSGRQETQYF.

This chain connects TRBV5-1 to TRBJ2-7, with D hard to call. Between the trimmed V and J ends, which lost 4 bases and 0 bases, there was a span of 11 bases. Germline V gives CDR1 SGHRS, CDR2 YFSETQ. There are 14 residues in the CDR3. The CDR3 coding sequence is TGCGCCAGCAGCCCCGTCAGGCTCTCCTACGAGCAGTACTTC. Amino acid sequence: CASSPVRLSYEQYF.

This clonotype came up a few times. DNA for the CDR3: TGTGCCAGTAGTGTTAAAGATTCACCCCTCCACTTT. Amino acid sequence: CASSVKDSPLHF. V usage is TRBV19 and J usage is TRBJ1-6; D is unclear. The CDR3 loop spans 12 amino acids. Germline lookup yields CDR1 LNHDA and CDR2 SQIVND (reference sequence). Trimming pared 5 bases from V and 8 bases from J, leaving 7 bases between.

In this sample, this clonotype turned up many times. The V and J genes are TRBV20-1 and TRBJ2-7; D might be TRBD2 (6 bases). The CDR3 loop spans 15 amino acids. Germline CDR1 DFQATT, CDR2 SNEGSKA (reference sequence). V dropped 7 bases and J dropped 1 base, with 20 bases sitting between them. CDR3 in amino acids: CSVSPLAEGSYEQYF. DNA for the CDR3: TGCAGTGTTTCCCCCTTGGCGGAGGGTTCCTACGAGCAGTACTTC.

V usage is TRBV28 and J usage is TRBJ2-2, with D possibly TRBD2 on 7 matching bases. The CDR3 covers 16 residues. Germline CDR1 reads MDHEN; CDR2 reads SYDVKM. Trimming took off 2 bases at V and 6 bases at J, with 16 bases between the two ends. CDR3 region: CASSLGRGGPPGELFF. CDR3 bases: TGTGCCAGCAGTTTAGGAAGGGGGGGCCCTCCCGGGGAGCTGTTTTTT. The full variable domain, in which reference TRBV28 and TRBJ2-2 provide the parts outside the CDR3, is DVKVTQSSRYLVKRTGEKVFLECVQDMDHENMFWYRQDPGLGLRLIYFSYDVKMKEKGDIPEGYSVSREKKERFSLILESASTNQTSMYLCASSLGRGGPPGELFFGEGSRLTVL.

This sequence joins TRBV4-2 and TRBJ2-7, with a tentative D call TRBD1 (5 bases). Trimming shortened V by 3 bases and J by 4 bases, and 10 bases separated the two germline ends. Germline values: CDR1 LGHNA, CDR2 YNFKEQ. There are 13 residues in the CDR3. The CDR3 is CASSQSPGYEQYF. The CDR3 bases are TGTGCCAGCAGCCAGTCACCAGGGTACGAGCAGTACTTC.

This clonotype was seen ten or more times. The chain has TRBV28 and TRBJ2-2, with TRBD2 matching over 9 bases. Germline assignment: CDR1 MDHEN and CDR2 SYDVKM. The CDR3 length is 16 residues. With V trimmed by 6 bases and J by 6 bases, 11 bases remained unmatched. The DNA for the CDR3 is TGTGCCAGCAGCCCCCCGTATAGCGGGGGCCCCGGGGAGCTGTTTTTT. Protein sequence: CASSPPYSGGPGELFF.

This clonotype was detected many times. This rearrangement joins TRBV10-3 to TRBJ1-2; TRBD1 might be the D (5 bases). The CDR3 extends over 12 amino acids. The V end was cut by 6 bases, the J end by 3 bases, with 8 bases between. From germline, CDR1 is ENHRY and CDR2 SYGVKD. For the CDR3, the DNA is TGTGCCATCAGGACGGGGGACTATGGCTACACCTTC. Translated, it gives CAIRTGDYGYTF.

This clonotype was seen many times. The chain employs TRBV29-1 and TRBJ2-1; no reliable D call. Deletions cut 4 bases from V and 3 bases from J, with 10 bases between. This CDR3 has 13 residues. Germline V gene lookup returns CDR1 SQVTM and CDR2 ANQGSEA. CDR3 nucleotides: TGCAGCGTTGGTGGGTCCTACTACAATGAGCAGTTCTTC. This gives the protein CSVGGSYYNEQFF.

J is TRBJ2-1 and V is TRBV25-1; maybe TRBD2 (5 bases). CDR1 and CDR2 (germline): MGHDK, SYGVNS. Trimming shortened V by 7 bases and J by 4 bases, and 8 bases separated the two germline ends. The length of the CDR3 is 12 residues. The CDR3 is CASTTGYNEQFF. The CDR3 DNA is TGTGCCAGCACCACGGGGTACAATGAGCAGTTCTTC.

This clonotype occurred a few times. The chain carries TRBV23-1 and TRBJ1-2; TRBD1 agrees at 7 bases. TRBV23-1 is classed as an ORF, of uncertain function. This CDR3 comprises 15 residues. The V and J ends lost 0 bases and 6 bases, in that order; junction bases with no gene match: 7. CDR3 region: CASSQSTGKGDGYTF. In nucleotides, the CDR3 is TGCGCCAGCAGTCAATCGACAGGGAAGGGTGATGGCTACACCTTC.

The sample holds a few counts of this clonotype. The rearrangement joins TRBV5-4 to TRBJ2-3, with 7 bases aligning to TRBD1. V lost 1 base to trimming and J lost 1 base; unmatched junction nucleotides: 3. Germline lookup yields CDR1 SGHNT and CDR2 YYREEE (reference sequence). The CDR3 sequence is 15 residues long. The DNA of the CDR3 is TGTGCCAGCAGCTTGACAGGGGCCGGCACAGATACGCAGTATTTT. The encoded protein is CASSLTGAGTDTQYF.

This clonotype is termed medium-sized. J is TRBJ1-1 and V is TRBV7-6; 8 bases match TRBD1. Trimming took 3 bases from V and 4 from J; bases not matched to a gene: 7. CDR1 SGHVS and CDR2 FNYEAQ come from the germline V gene. The CDR3 consists of 15 residues. The CDR3 nucleotides read TGTGCCAGCAGCTTCCAGACAGGGGAAGTCACTGAAGCTTTCTTT. It encodes CASSFQTGEVTEAFF.

This clonotype was detected ten times or more. The rearrangement joins TRBV20-1 to TRBJ1-2; D is unclear. V lost 5 bases, J lost 5 bases, and 12 bases lay in between. The V gene's germline CDR1 is DFQATT and CDR2 SNEGSKA (reference sequence). The CDR3 has 12 amino acids. CDR3 amino acids: CSAAREVYGYTF. CDR3 sequence (DNA): TGCAGTGCTGCCCGGGAGGTATATGGCTACACCTTC.

This clonotype was observed at least ten times. The chain links TRBV9 to TRBJ1-3; D not resolved. CDR1 and CDR2 (germline): SGDLS, YYNGEE. The CDR3 is 17 residues long. V gave up 0 bases and J gave up 4 bases, with 17 bases separating them. The CDR3 nucleotides read TGTGCCAGCAGCGTAGCTACGGGTCGAGGGAGCGGAAACACCATATATTTT. This codes for CASSVATGRGSGNTIYF.

Ten or more counts support this clonotype. The rearrangement links TRBV11-3 to TRBJ2-1; D is possibly TRBD1 (5 bases). Germline loops: CDR1 SGHNT, CDR2 YENEEA. V was shortened by 5 bases and J by 9 bases, with 8 bases between the two germline ends. The CDR3 is 11 amino acids. CDR3 loop: CASSQGSEQFF. The CDR3 DNA sequence: TGTGCCAGCAGCCAGGGATCTGAGCAGTTCTTC.

This clonotype has ten or more counts. The chain links TRBV6-2 or TRBV6-3 to TRBJ2-4, with D perhaps TRBD1 (5 bases). Germline lookup yields CDR1 MNHEY and CDR2 SVGEGT. V lost 3 bases, J lost 5 bases, and 11 bases lay in between. The CDR3 length is 14 residues. The CDR3 bases are TGTGCCAGCAGTTATAGGGGTGGTGAAAACATTCAGTACTTC. Its translation is CASSYRGGENIQYF.

This chain links TRBV20-1 with TRBJ1-3; the D gene is possibly TRBD1 (5 bases). The ends were cut back, 3 bases at V and 1 base at J, with 10 bases in the middle. This CDR3 comprises 14 residues. Germline V CDR1 and CDR2: DFQATT, SNEGSKA (reference sequence). CDR3 amino acids: CSASSRDSGNTIYF. In nucleotides, the CDR3 is TGCAGTGCTAGTTCCAGGGATTCTGGAAACACCATATATTTT.

This clonotype was observed at least ten times. The chain uses TRBV10-3 and TRBJ2-7; D gene uncertain. Germline lookup yields CDR1 ENHRY and CDR2 SYGVKD. The CDR3 is 14 residues long. The V end was cut by 4 bases, the J end by 0 bases, with 10 bases between. CDR3 protein: CAISVGGSSYEQYF. The CDR3 DNA follows: TGTGCCATCAGTGTAGGCGGCAGCTCCTACGAGCAGTACTTC.

This clonotype was observed many times. V gene TRBV6-6 combines with J gene TRBJ2-3, with 8 bases lining up with TRBD1. The ends lost 6 bases at V and 4 bases at J; junction bases unmatched: 3. CDR1 is MNHNY and CDR2 is SVGAGI in the germline V gene (reference sequence). The CDR3 runs to 13 residues. CDR3 residues: CASSKQGADTQYF. DNA for the CDR3: TGTGCCAGCAGCAAACAGGGGGCAGATACGCAGTATTTT.

This clonotype appeared many times. J is TRBJ1-2 and V is TRBV4-3; perhaps TRBD1 as D (6 bases). This CDR3 contains 14 residues. Germline assignment: CDR1 LGHNA and CDR2 YSLEER. Trimming removed 3 bases at V and 8 bases at J, with 16 bases between. The DNA of the CDR3 is TGCGCCAGCAGCCAGGGCCCAGGGGAGGGAGGCTACACCTTC. Translated, it gives CASSQGPGEGGYTF.

This clonotype appeared many times. The V and J genes are TRBV5-1 and TRBJ1-1, with a possible D match to TRBD1 (5 bases). Deletions cut 0 bases from V and 1 base from J, with 7 bases between. Germline loops: CDR1 SGHRS, CDR2 YFSETQ. CDR3 length equals 14 residues. The CDR3 protein is CASSLVQENTEAFF. The CDR3 DNA is TGCGCCAGCAGCTTGGTACAGGAGAACACTGAAGCTTTCTTT.

The table lists this clonotype with many counts. DNA for the CDR3: TGTGCCAGCAGCCGGCGGGTCTCTGATGGCTACACCTTC. Translating gives CASSRRVSDGYTF. This chain joins TRBV28 and TRBJ1-2; D is unclear. V was clipped by 6 bases and J by 6 bases, with 14 bases between them. Germline V CDR1 and CDR2: MDHEN, SYDVKM. The length of the CDR3 is 13 residues.

In this sample, this clonotype turned up many times. The chain combines TRBV5-1 with TRBJ2-3; the D is unclear. Germline values: CDR1 SGHRS, CDR2 YFSETQ. The CDR3 has 14 residues. Deletions cut 4 bases from V and 5 bases from J, with 14 bases between. This CDR3 is CASSPGQRQDTQYF. The CDR3 DNA reads as TGCGCCAGCAGCCCGGGCCAAAGACAAGATACGCAGTATTTT.

This clonotype was picked up a small number of times. The CDR3 is CSARESEEGQPQHF. In DNA form, the CDR3 reads TGCAGTGCTAGAGAATCGGAAGAGGGTCAGCCCCAGCATTTT. This chain uses TRBV20-1 with TRBJ1-5, with D unclear. The ends were cut back, 0 bases at V and 6 bases at J, with 12 bases in the middle. The germline V gene encodes CDR1 DFQATT and CDR2 SNEGSKA (reference sequence). This CDR3 has 14 residues.

A few counts support this clonotype. This sequence joins TRBV24-1 and TRBJ1-2; 12 nucleotides agree with TRBD1. Germline V lookup: CDR1 KGHDR, CDR2 SFDVKD. The CDR3 is 16 amino acids. Trimming took 2 bases from V and 2 from J; bases not matched to a gene: 2. CDR3 sequence reads: CATSDSGQGANYGYTF. For the CDR3, the DNA is TGTGCCACCAGTGATTCGGGACAGGGGGCGAACTATGGCTACACCTTC.

This clonotype appeared a few times. V gene TRBV5-1 combines with J gene TRBJ2-7; weak D call: TRBD2 (5 bases). With 4 bases removed from V and 2 bases from J, the gap between germline ends came to 10 bases. Germline loops: CDR1 SGHRS, CDR2 YFSETQ. The CDR3 has 13 residues. The CDR3: CASSPDGTYEQYF. In DNA, the CDR3 is TGCGCCAGCAGCCCGGACGGGACCTACGAGCAGTACTTC.

This clonotype has at least ten counts. The V call is TRBV9, the J call TRBJ2-7; TRBD1 might be the D (5 bases). The germline V gene has CDR1 SGDLS and CDR2 YYNGEE. V shed 1 base and J shed 5 bases, with 13 bases lying between them. This CDR3 spans 14 amino acids. CDR3 amino acids: CASSVQQATNEQYF. The CDR3 DNA reads TGTGCCAGCAGCGTACAACAGGCAACAAACGAGCAGTACTTC.